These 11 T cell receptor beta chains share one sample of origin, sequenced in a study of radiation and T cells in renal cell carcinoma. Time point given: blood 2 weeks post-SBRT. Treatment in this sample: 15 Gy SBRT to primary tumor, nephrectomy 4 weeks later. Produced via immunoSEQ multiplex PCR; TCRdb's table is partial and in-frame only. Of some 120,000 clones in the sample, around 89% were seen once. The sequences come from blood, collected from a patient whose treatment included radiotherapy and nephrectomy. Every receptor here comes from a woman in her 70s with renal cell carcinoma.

The CDR3: CASSLGETQYF. CDR3 bases: TGTGCCAGCAGTTTAGGAGAGACCCAGTACTTC. The V gene is TRBV28, the J gene TRBJ2-5; D gene uncertain. The length of the CDR3 is 11 residues. V was pared by 2 bases and J by 4 bases, with 2 bases between. Germline V lookup: CDR1 MDHEN, CDR2 SYDVKM.

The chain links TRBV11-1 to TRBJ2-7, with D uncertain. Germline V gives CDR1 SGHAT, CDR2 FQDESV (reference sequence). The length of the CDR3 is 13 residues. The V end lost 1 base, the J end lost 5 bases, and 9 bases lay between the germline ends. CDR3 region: CASSLETWDEQYF. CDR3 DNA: TGTGCCAGCAGCTTAGAGACCTGGGACGAGCAGTACTTC.

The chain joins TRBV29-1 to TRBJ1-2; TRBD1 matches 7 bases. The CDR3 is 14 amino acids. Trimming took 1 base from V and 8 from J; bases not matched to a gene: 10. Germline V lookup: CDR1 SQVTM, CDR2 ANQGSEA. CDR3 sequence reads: CSVEGTGILYGYTF. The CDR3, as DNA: TGCAGCGTTGAAGGGACAGGTATCCTTTACGGCTACACCTTC.

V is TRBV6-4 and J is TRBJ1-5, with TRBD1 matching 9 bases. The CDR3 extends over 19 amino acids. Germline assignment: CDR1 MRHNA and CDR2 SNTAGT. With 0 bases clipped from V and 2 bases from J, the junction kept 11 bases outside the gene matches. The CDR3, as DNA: TGTGCCAGCAGTGACTCGATAGGACAGGGGAGCATGTGCAATCAGCCCCAGCATTTT. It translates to CASSDSIGQGSMCNQPQHF.

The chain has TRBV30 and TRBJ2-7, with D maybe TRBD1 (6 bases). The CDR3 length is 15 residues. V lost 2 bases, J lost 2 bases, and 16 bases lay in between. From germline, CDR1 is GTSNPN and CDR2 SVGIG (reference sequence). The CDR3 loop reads CAWSTRGQWAYEQYF. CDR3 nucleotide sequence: TGTGCCTGGAGTACGAGAGGACAGTGGGCCTACGAGCAGTACTTC.

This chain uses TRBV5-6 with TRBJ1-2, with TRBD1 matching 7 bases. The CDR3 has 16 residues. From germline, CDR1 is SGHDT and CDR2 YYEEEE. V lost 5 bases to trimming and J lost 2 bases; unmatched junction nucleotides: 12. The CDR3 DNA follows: TGTGCCAGCAGGCTAAATCCGGGACAGCTGAACTATGGCTACACCTTC. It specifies CASRLNPGQLNYGYTF.

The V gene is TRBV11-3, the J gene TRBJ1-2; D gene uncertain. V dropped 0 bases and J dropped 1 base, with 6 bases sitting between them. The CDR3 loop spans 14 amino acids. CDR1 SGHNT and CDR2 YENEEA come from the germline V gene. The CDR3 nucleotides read TGTGCCAGCAGCTTAGATCCGCGTAACTATGGCTACACCTTC. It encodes CASSLDPRNYGYTF.

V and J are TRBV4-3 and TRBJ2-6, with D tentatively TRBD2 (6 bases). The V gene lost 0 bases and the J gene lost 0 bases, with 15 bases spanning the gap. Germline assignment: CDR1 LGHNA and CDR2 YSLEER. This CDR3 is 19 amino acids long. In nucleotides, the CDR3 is TGCGCCAGCAGCCAAGATTATGCAGGGACTTACTCTGGGGCCAACGTCCTGACTTTC. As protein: CASSQDYAGTYSGANVLTF.

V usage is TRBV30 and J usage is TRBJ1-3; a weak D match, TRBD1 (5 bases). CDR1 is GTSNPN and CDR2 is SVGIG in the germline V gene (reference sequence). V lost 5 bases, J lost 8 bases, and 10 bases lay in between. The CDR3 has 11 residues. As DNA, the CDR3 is TGTGCCTGGTCTAGGGGAGACACCATATATTTT. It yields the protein CAWSRGDTIYF.

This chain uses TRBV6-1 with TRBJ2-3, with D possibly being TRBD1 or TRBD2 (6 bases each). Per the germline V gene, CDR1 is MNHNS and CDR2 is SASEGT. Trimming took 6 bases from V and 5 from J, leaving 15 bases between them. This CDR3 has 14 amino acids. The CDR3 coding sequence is TGTGCCAGCAGGAAACCGGGGGCTGGAGATACGCAGTATTTT. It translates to CASRKPGAGDTQYF.

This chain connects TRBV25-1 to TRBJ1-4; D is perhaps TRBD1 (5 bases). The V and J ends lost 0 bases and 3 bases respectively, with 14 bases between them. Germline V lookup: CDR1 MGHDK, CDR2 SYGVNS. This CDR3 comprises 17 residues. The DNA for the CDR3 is TGTGCCAGCAGTGAATATACGGGGGGTATGGCTAATGAAAAACTGTTTTTT. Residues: CASSEYTGGMANEKLFF.